The 8 T cell receptor beta chains reported below all come from one sample, sequenced in a study of blood T cell repertoires in COVID-19. TCRdb's table, derived via immunoSEQ multiplex PCR, lists solely in-frame clones and lacks some. Of some 250,000 clones detected, 70% to 90% appear once; the ten largest clones hold about 3.5%. The sequencing input was PBMCs or T cells enriched from blood (not recorded which). These receptor sequences come from a woman aged 40 to 50 with acute COVID-19.

The chain recombines TRBV3-1 (or the pseudogene TRBV3-2) with TRBJ1-3; 8 nucleotides match TRBD1. This CDR3 region has 16 residues. From germline, CDR1 is LGHDT and CDR2 YNNKEL (reference sequence). The V segment lost 2 bases and the J segment 1 base; nucleotides outside the gene matches: 4. The CDR3 sequence is CASSQTQGASGNTIYF. In DNA form, the CDR3 reads TGTGCCAGCAGCCAAACCCAGGGGGCGTCTGGAAACACCATATATTTT.

The J gene is TRBJ1-4, the V gene TRBV5-1; 10 bases fit TRBD1. The CDR3 spans 16 residues. The V gene end was trimmed by 2 bases and the J gene end by 4 bases; junction bases not matched to a gene: 5. CDR1 and CDR2 (germline): SGHRS, YFSETQ. CDR3 residues: CASSLGTGALNEKLFF. The CDR3 nucleotides read TGCGCCAGCAGCTTAGGGACAGGGGCCCTTAATGAAAAACTGTTTTTT.

The sample holds one count of this clone. This chain joins TRBV7-6 and TRBJ1-4; TRBD1 matches 10 bases. Germline V lookup: CDR1 SGHVS, CDR2 FNYEAQ. This CDR3 region has 16 residues. J was trimmed by 5 bases and V by 3 bases; bases with no gene match: 6. In DNA form, the CDR3 reads TGTGCCAGCAGCTTGGGGGTGGGACAGGGGAATGAAAAACTGTTTTTT. Its translation: CASSLGVGQGNEKLFF.

This rearrangement joins TRBV10-3 to TRBJ1-1; 10 positions match TRBD1. Germline V gene sequence: CDR1 ENHRY, CDR2 SYGVKD. The CDR3 runs 18 residues. V dropped 0 bases and J dropped 7; count of bases not matched to a gene: 14. CDR3 coding DNA: TGTGCCATCAGTGAGTCGTTCTCTTCTGACAGGGGGCTGGGTGAAGCTTTCTTT. This codes for CAISESFSSDRGLGEAFF.

Of note for this clone: Other nucleotide sequences from this sample produce the same CDR3. The chain combines TRBV19 with TRBJ1-3; 7 nucleotides match TRBD1. The CDR3 spans 15 residues. Germline CDR1 LNHDA, CDR2 SQIVND (reference sequence). Trimming at V came to 3 bases and at J to 4 bases, leaving 6 bases not matched to a gene. CDR3: CASSIPTGSGNTIYF. The CDR3 DNA reads TGTGCCAGTAGTATCCCGACAGGGTCAGGAAACACCATATATTTT.

The chain combines TRBV10-2 with TRBJ2-7; possibly TRBD2 for D (6 bases). Trimming took 8 bases from V and 6 from J, leaving 20 bases between them. The CDR3 runs 14 residues. Germline CDR1 WSHSY, CDR2 SAAADI. The CDR3 reads CASAGGGKAVEQYF. CDR3 nucleotide sequence: TGCGCCAGCGCCGGTGGCGGGAAGGCCGTCGAGCAGTACTTC.

The chain recombines TRBV6-5 with TRBJ2-1, with TRBD2 identical over 8 bases. Trimming took 8 bases from V and 3 from J; bases not matched to a gene: 6. The germline gives CDR1 MNHEY, CDR2 SVGAGI. CDR3 length: 14 amino acids. The CDR3 reads CASVLAGGYNEQFF. The CDR3 DNA reads TGTGCCAGCGTCTTGGCGGGAGGCTACAATGAGCAGTTCTTC.

This chain connects TRBV5-4 to TRBJ2-7; a weak D match, TRBD2 (6 bases). V lost 9 bases, J lost 0 bases, and 19 bases lay in between. CDR1 and CDR2 (germline): SGHNT, YYREEE (reference sequence). There are 15 residues in the CDR3. Here the CDR3 reads CAITLGGPRSYEQYF. CDR3 nucleotide sequence: TGTGCCATCACTCTGGGGGGTCCCCGCTCCTACGAGCAGTACTTC.